This T cell receptor beta chain stems from a study of blood T cell repertoires in COVID-19. Background on the study: Collection of acute and convalescent COVID-19 samples took place in the United States, Italy and Spain. Sources were T cells, B-cell-depleted T cells, or PBMCs; the material itself was cDNA or gDNA.

In the original analysis: How many nucleated cells were present was estimated from reference gene primer amplification. Generated by immunoSEQ multiplex PCR, the TCRdb table keeps only in-frame clones and is missing some. V, J and clone size were drawn from that table, and D and trimming were deduced from the DNA. The top ten clones hold over 0.8% of a sample with 140,000 to 150,000 clones, 80% to 90% of them seen once. The germline V and J ends were trimmed by 0 bases and 1 base, with 7 bases remaining between them. CDR3 size: 14 residues. Germline CDR1 and CDR2: SGHTS and YDEGEE. Sequencing input: peripheral blood. The clonotype comes from a woman in her 50s with acute or convalescent COVID-19. J is TRBJ2-5 and V is TRBV5-8; D is ambiguous. The CDR3 protein is CASSLGHPQETQYF. The CDR3 DNA is TGTGCCAGCAGCTTGGGGCACCCCCAAGAGACCCAGTACTTC.